Detailed here is one T cell receptor beta chain. Its antigen is unknown. This sample stems from a study of immune evolution from preneoplasia to lung adenocarcinoma. Whole-study results and caveats: Normal lung had the highest top T cell clone frequencies.

With 4 bases removed from V and 5 bases from J, the gap between germline ends came to 17 bases. The germline V gene encodes CDR1 LGHNA and CDR2 YSLEER. The CDR3 loop spans 15 amino acids. Method: immunoSEQ multiplex PCR; TCRdb's copy keeps in-frame clones and lacks some. The data hold some 7,500 clones, with around 85% observed a single time. Specimen: FFPE minimally invasive lung adenocarcinoma tissue. The rearrangement uses TRBV4-3 and TRBJ1-1; no clear D gene. The source of this sequence is a person older than 75 with lung adenocarcinoma. CDR3 sequence (DNA): TGCGCCAGCAGCCGCTGGGTGGAAGTAGGGACTGAAGCTTTCTTT. It translates to CASSRWVEVGTEAFF.